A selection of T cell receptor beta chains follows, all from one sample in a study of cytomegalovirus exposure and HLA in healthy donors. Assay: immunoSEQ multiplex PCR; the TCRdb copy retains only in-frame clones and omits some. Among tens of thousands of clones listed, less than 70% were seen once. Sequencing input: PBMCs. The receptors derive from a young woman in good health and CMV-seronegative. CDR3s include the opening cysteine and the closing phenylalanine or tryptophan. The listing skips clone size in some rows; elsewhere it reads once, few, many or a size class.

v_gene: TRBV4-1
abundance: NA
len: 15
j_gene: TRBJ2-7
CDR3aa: CASSLPGQGMNEQYF

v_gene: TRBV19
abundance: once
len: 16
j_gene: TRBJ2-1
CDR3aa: CASSIVPRGHYNEQFF

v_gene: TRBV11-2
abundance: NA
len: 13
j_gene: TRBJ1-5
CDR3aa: CASSRSENQPQHF

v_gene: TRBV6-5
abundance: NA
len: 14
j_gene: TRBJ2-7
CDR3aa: CASRRGTASYEQYF

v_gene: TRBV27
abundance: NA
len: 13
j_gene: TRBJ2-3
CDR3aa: CASMQGSTDTQYF

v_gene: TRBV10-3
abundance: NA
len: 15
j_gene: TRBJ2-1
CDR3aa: CAISPQYKRGDEQFF

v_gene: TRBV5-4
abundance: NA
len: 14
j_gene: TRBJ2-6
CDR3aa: CASSRELRANVLTF

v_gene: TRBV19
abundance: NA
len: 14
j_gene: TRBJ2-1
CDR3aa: CASTQTSASNEQFF

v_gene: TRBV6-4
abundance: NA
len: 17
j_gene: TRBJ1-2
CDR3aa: CASSDRAAGTDLYGYTF

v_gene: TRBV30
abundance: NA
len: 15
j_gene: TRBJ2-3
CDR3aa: CAWSLGVGNTDTQYF

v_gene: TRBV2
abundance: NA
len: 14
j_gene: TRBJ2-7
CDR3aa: CASNPGTGVYEQYF

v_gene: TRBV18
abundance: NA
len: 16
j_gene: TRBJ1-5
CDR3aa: CASSTGGSHGNQPQHF

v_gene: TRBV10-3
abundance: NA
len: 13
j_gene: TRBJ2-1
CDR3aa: CAISPGGGTQQFF

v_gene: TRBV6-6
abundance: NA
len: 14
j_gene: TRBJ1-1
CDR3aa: CASSWGTGDREAFF

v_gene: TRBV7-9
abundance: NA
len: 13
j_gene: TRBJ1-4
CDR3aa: CASSVNMNEKLFF

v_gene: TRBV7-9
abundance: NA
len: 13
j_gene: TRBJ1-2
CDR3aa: CASSADRAQGYTF

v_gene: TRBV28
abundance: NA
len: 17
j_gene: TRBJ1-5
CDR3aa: CASSFIRGGASNQPQHF

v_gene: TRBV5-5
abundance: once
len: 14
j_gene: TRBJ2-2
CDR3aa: CASSGTGGTGELFF

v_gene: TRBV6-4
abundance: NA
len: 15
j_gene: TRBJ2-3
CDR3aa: CASSEASGSTDTQYF

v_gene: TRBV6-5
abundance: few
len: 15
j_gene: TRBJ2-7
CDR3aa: CASSYSLAGIYEQYF

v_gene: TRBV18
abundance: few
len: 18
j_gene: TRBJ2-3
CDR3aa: CASSPQGLAGGITDTQYF

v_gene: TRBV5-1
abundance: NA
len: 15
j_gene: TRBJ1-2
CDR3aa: CASSAETGEGYGYTF

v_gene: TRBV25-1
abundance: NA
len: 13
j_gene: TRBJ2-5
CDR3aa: CASNLRQGETQYF

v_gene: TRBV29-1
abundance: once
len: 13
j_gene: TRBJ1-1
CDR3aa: CSVDPRRNTEAFF

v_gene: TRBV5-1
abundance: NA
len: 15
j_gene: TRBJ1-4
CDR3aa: CASSSTNQVDEKLFF

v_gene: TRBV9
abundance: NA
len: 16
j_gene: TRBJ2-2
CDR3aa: CASSVITGGRGGELFF

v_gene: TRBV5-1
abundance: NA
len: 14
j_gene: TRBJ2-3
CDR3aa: CASSLDREADTQYF

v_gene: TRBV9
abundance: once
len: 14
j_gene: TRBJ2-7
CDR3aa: CASSPTTGPYEQYF

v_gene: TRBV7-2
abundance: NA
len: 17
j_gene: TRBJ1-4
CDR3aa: CASSPALAGGANEKLFF

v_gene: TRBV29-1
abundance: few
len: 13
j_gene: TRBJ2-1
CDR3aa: CSAPISIGNEQFF

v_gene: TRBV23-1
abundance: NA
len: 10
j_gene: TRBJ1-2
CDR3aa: CASSRGGYTF

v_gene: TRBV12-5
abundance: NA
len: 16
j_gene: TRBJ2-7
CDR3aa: CASGLSLDRGRNEQYF

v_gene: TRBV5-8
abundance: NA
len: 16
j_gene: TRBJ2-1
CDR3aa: CASSLLQVPIYNEQFF

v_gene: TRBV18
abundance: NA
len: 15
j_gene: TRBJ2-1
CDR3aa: CASSPGQGSYNEQFF

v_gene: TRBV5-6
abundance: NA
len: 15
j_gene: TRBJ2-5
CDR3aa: CASSFGRGSSETQYF

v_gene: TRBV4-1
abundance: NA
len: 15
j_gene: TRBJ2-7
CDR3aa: CASSQGSGGFYEQYF

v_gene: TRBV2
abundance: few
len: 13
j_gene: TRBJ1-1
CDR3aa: CASSEHPNTEAFF

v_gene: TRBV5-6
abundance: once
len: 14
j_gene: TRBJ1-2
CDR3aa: CASSTFGSNYGYTF

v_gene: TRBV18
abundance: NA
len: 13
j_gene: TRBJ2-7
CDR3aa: CASSPPPGYEQYF

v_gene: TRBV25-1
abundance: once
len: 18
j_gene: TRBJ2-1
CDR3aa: CASSESGLAGAPENEQFF

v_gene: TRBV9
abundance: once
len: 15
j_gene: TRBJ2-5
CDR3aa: CASSVESGAVETQYF

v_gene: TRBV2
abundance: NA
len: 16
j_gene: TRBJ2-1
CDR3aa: CASSEALLSQEGEQFF

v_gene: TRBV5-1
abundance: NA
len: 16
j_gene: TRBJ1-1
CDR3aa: CASSLGGWNTNTEAFF

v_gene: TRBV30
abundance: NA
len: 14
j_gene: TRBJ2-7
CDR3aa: CAWSRKRGFYEQYF

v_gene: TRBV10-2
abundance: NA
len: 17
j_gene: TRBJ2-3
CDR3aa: CASSESELRTSTDTQYF

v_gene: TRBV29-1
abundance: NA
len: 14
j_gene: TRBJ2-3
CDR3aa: CSVGARTSTDTQYF

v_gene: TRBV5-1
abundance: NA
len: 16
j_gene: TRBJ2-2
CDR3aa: CASRQPGQGNTGELFF

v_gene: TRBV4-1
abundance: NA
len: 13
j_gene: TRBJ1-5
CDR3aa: CASSQGADQPQHF

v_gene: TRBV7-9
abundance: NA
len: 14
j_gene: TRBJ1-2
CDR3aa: CASSNTDRAGGYTF

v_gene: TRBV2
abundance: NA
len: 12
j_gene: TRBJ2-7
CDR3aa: CASKGDGGEQYF

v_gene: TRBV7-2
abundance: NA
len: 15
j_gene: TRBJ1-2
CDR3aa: CASSTGQSLGMRYTF

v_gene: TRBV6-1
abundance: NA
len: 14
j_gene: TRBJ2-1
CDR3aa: CASRFTGASNEQFF

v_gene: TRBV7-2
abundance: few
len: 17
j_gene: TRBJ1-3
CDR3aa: CASSLARGTNSGNTIYF

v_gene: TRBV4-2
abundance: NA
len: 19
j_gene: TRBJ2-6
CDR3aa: CASSQGGGGARSGANVLTF

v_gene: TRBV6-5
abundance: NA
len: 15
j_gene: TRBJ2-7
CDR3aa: CASSYGGTGGYEQYF